These 27 T cell receptor beta chains were sequenced from one sample in a study of response to subunit inactivated influenza vaccine. Using its own MiXCR run on the RT-PCR reads, TCRdb lists one record per CDR3 protein. Among just over 300,000 distinct CDR3 sequences, roughly 22% were seen once, and the ten largest hold 10%. Sequenced material: PBMCs from blood, taken around 22 months after vaccination. The receptors were sampled from a man aged 50 to 75 who received an inactivated influenza vaccine.

This chain joins TRBV28 and TRBJ1-2; D is unclear. The V end lost 8 bases, the J end lost 5 bases, and 15 bases lay between the germline ends. The CDR3 consists of 13 residues. The germline V gene has CDR1 MDHEN and CDR2 SYDVKM. In nucleotides, the CDR3 is TGTGCCAGCCTGGAGCGGGCGACTTATGGCTACACCTTC. Translation gives CASLERATYGYTF.

This clonotype has more than one count but fewer than ten. The chain carries TRBV7-9 and TRBJ1-1; D not certain. CDR1 is SEHNR and CDR2 is FQNEAQ in the germline V gene (reference sequence). The V end lost 2 bases, the J end lost 4 bases, and 8 bases lay between the germline ends. The CDR3 sequence is 13 residues long. The CDR3 DNA follows: TGTGCCAGCAGCTTACGGTCCCCCACTGAAGCTTTCTTT. Its translation is CASSLRSPTEAFF. The whole variable domain, remainder taken from reference TRBV7-9 and TRBJ1-1, is DTGVSQNPRHKITKRGQNVTFRCDPISEHNRLYWYRQTLGQGPEFLTYFQNEAQLEKSRLLSDRFSAERPKGSFSTLEIQRTEQGDSAMYLCASSLRSPTEAFFGQGTRLTVV.

The CDR3 DNA follows: TGCAGTGCTAGAACAGGATCAGCCATCTATGGCTACACCTTC. Protein sequence: CSARTGSAIYGYTF. This chain connects TRBV20-1 to TRBJ1-2, with D possibly matching TRBD1 (5 bases). CDR3 length: 14 amino acids. CDR1 is DFQATT and CDR2 is SNEGSKA in the germline V gene (reference sequence). V was shortened by 2 bases and J by 4 bases, with 14 bases between the two germline ends.

CDR3 residues: CASSLADGLNTEAFF. In DNA form, the CDR3 reads TGTGCCAGCAGCTTAGCTGATGGATTGAACACTGAAGCTTTCTTT. V and J are TRBV7-6 and TRBJ1-1, with D unclear. V lost 0 bases and J 0 bases, leaving 8 bases between the germline ends. Germline V lookup: CDR1 SGHVS, CDR2 FNYEAQ. The CDR3 has 15 residues.

This clonotype has a handful of counts. The chain uses TRBV6-6 and TRBJ2-5; D call uncertain. The V and J ends lost 6 bases and 13 bases respectively, with 18 bases between them. The CDR3 is made up of 12 amino acids. Per the germline V gene, CDR1 is MNHNY and CDR2 is SVGAGI (reference sequence). The DNA for the CDR3 is TGTGCCAGCAGCTCACCTGGACCCTCGGCGTACTTC. Amino acid sequence: CASSSPGPSAYF.

The DNA for the CDR3 is TGCAGTGCAAAGGGACTAGCGGGAGCAACAGATACGCAGTATTTT. Translated, it gives CSAKGLAGATDTQYF. J is TRBJ2-3 and V is TRBV20-1, with 14 positions matching TRBD2. The CDR3 has 15 amino acids. The germline CDR1 and CDR2 sequences are DFQATT and SNEGSKA (reference sequence). V was clipped by 6 bases and J by 3 bases; unmatched bases: 5.

The chain links TRBV5-1 to TRBJ1-6; TRBD1 might be the D (6 bases). From germline, CDR1 is SGHRS and CDR2 YFSETQ. V lost 0 bases and J 8 bases, leaving 12 bases between the germline ends. The CDR3 extends over 15 amino acids. The CDR3 DNA sequence: TGCGCCAGCAGCTTGGAGGCAGGGGTAGATTCACCCCTCCACTTT. Amino acids: CASSLEAGVDSPLHF.

In its sample, this clonotype was seen many times. The chain recombines TRBV5-1 with TRBJ1-1; tentatively, D is TRBD1 (6 bases). Germline V gene sequence: CDR1 SGHRS, CDR2 YFSETQ. Trimming took 4 bases from V and 2 from J, leaving 15 bases between them. The CDR3 consists of 15 residues. The CDR3 DNA reads TGCGCCAGCAGCCAGGCCGGGACAACTAACACTGAAGCTTTCTTT. Amino acids: CASSQAGTTNTEAFF.

This sequence joins TRBV2 and TRBJ2-5; a weak D match, TRBD1 (6 bases). V lost 5 bases to trimming and J lost 4 bases, with 14 bases between them. Germline V CDR1 and CDR2: SNHLY, FYNNEI. The CDR3 is 14 amino acids. CDR3 loop: CASSLWQGRETQYF. The CDR3 bases are TGTGCCAGCAGTCTTTGGCAGGGGAGAGAGACCCAGTACTTC.

The rearrangement joins TRBV7-2 to TRBJ2-4; 7 bases align to TRBD1. The germline gives CDR1 SGHTA, CDR2 FQGNSA. Losses at the gene ends were 5 bases for V and 6 bases for J; bases not matched to a gene: 4. The CDR3 extends over 13 amino acids. This CDR3 is CASSGDSVNIQYF. The CDR3 DNA is TGTGCCAGCAGCGGGGACAGCGTAAACATTCAGTACTTC.

This chain connects TRBV10-1 to TRBJ2-1, with D perhaps matching TRBD2 (6 bases). Germline CDR1 is WNHNN and CDR2 is SYGVQD (reference sequence). This CDR3 is built from 15 residues. The ends were cut back, 4 bases at V and 8 bases at J, with 18 bases in the middle. The CDR3 DNA reads as TGCGCCAGCAGTGGAGGGTTCTCCCCGGGGGATGAGCAGTTCTTC. It translates to CASSGGFSPGDEQFF.

The chain uses TRBV7-8 and TRBJ2-3; no clear D gene. Trimming removed 0 bases from V and 10 bases from J, with 11 bases in between. The CDR3 spans 13 residues. Germline V gene lookup returns CDR1 SGHVS and CDR2 FQNEAQ. DNA of the CDR3: TGTGCCAGCAGCTTAGCGCCGCAAGTCGCGCAGTATTTT. Protein: CASSLAPQVAQYF.

Many counts were recorded for this clonotype. This rearrangement joins TRBV20-1 to TRBJ1-1; D is unresolved. Germline loops: CDR1 DFQATT, CDR2 SNEGSKA (reference sequence). This CDR3 contains 12 residues. Trimming took 0 bases from V and 10 from J, leaving 12 bases between them. The CDR3 here is CSARDRGGRAFF. CDR3 coding DNA: TGCAGTGCTAGAGATCGGGGAGGCCGAGCTTTCTTT.

This clonotype has just a few counts. The chain is built from TRBV28 and TRBJ1-6, with D possibly being TRBD1 (5 bases). This CDR3 has 15 amino acids. V lost 5 bases and J 7 bases, leaving 15 bases between the germline ends. Germline CDR1 is MDHEN and CDR2 is SYDVKM. CDR3 region: CASSRGGNSNSPLHF. The CDR3 nucleotides read TGTGCCAGCAGTCGTGGGGGGAATTCAAATTCACCCCTCCACTTT.

This clonotype has ten or more counts. CDR3 in amino acids: CASSPTEGEHEKLFF. CDR3 DNA sequence: TGTGCCAGCAGCCCAACGGAGGGGGAACATGAAAAACTGTTTTTT. This sequence joins TRBV27 and TRBJ1-4; tentatively, D is TRBD1 (6 bases). Per germline, CDR1 MNHEY and CDR2 SMNVEV (reference sequence). CDR3 size: 15 residues. V was shortened by 6 bases and J by 6 bases, with 17 bases between the two germline ends.

This chain links TRBV5-1 with TRBJ1-2; 10 bases match TRBD1. The CDR3 runs 14 residues. With 4 bases clipped from V and 12 bases from J, the junction kept 12 bases outside the gene matches. Per germline, CDR1 SGHRS and CDR2 YFSETQ. The CDR3: CASSPRDRGPGHTF. The CDR3 bases are TGCGCCAGCAGCCCCCGGGACAGGGGCCCTGGGCACACCTTC.

The chain combines TRBV3-1 with TRBJ1-6; 10 positions agree with TRBD1. Germline-derived CDR1 and CDR2 are LGHDT and YNNKEL (reference sequence). This CDR3 has 16 residues. After removal of 1 base from V and 11 bases from J, the junction contained 8 bases not matched to a gene. CDR3 in DNA: TGTGCCAGCAGCCAAGCGGGACAGGGGTTAAGAGCACCCCTCCACTTT. Amino acid sequence: CASSQAGQGLRAPLHF.

There are a few counts of this clonotype. This chain joins TRBV14 and TRBJ1-2; TRBD1 matches 7 bases. Losses at the gene ends were 3 bases for V and 4 bases for J; bases not matched to a gene: 5. This CDR3 is built from 14 residues. The V gene's germline CDR1 is SGHDN and CDR2 FVKESK. The CDR3, as DNA: TGTGCCAGCAGCCACCTGGACAGGACCTATGGCTACACCTTC. The encoded protein is CASSHLDRTYGYTF.

This clonotype was counted only a few times. The rearrangement joins TRBV7-9 to TRBJ2-5, with TRBD1 as a possible D gene (5 bases). Germline V CDR1 and CDR2: SEHNR, FQNEAQ (reference sequence). V lost 5 bases and J 4 bases, leaving 14 bases between the germline ends. This CDR3 has 14 amino acids. Written as DNA, the CDR3 is TGTGCCAGCAGCATCGGACACATTCGAGAGACCCAGTACTTC. It specifies CASSIGHIRETQYF.

This clonotype was seen only a few times. Here the CDR3 DNA reads TGTGCCAGTAGCCGGGACAGCTTGGGGGGCTACACCTTC. This codes for CASSRDSLGGYTF. The chain links TRBV19 to TRBJ1-2; TRBD1 aligns across 7 bases. Germline V gene data show CDR1 as LNHDA and CDR2 as SQIVND (reference sequence). This CDR3 is built from 13 residues. Trimming at V came to 6 bases and at J to 8 bases, leaving 9 bases not matched to a gene.

This sequence joins TRBV2 and TRBJ2-1; 8 positions agree with TRBD1. Germline lookup yields CDR1 SNHLY and CDR2 FYNNEI. The CDR3 totals 15 residues. With V trimmed by 4 bases and J by 6 bases, 8 bases remained unmatched. The CDR3 DNA is TGTGCCAGCAGTGGGCAGGGGGCGCCGGGCAATGAGCAGTTCTTC. This translates into CASSGQGAPGNEQFF.

This clonotype was detected a few times. The gene calls are TRBV5-1 and TRBJ1-2; tentatively, D is TRBD1 (6 bases). The CDR3 extends over 15 amino acids. The germline V gene has CDR1 SGHRS and CDR2 YFSETQ. Trimming took off 0 bases at V and 6 bases at J, with 15 bases between the two ends. The CDR3 sequence is CASSLAPRNRDGYTF. CDR3 coding DNA: TGCGCCAGCAGCTTGGCGCCCCGGAACAGGGATGGCTACACCTTC.

This clonotype was seen ten or more times. This chain connects TRBV12-3 or TRBV12-4 to TRBJ1-4; a weak D match, TRBD1 (5 bases). The V end lost 6 bases, the J end lost 0 bases, and 11 bases lay between the germline ends. The CDR3 spans 15 residues. CDR3 sequence (DNA): TGTGCCAGCAGCCGTACAGGATCAACTAATGAAAAACTGTTTTTT. It yields the protein CASSRTGSTNEKLFF.

The CDR3 nucleotides read TGTGCCAGTTCCTCACTAGCGGACTCCTACGAGCAGTACTTC. Its translation is CASSSLADSYEQYF. The rearrangement uses TRBV19 and TRBJ2-7; 8 positions match TRBD2. Trimming removed 8 bases from V and 0 bases from J; junction bases left unmatched: 6. Germline V lookup: CDR1 LNHDA, CDR2 SQIVND (reference sequence). CDR3 length equals 14 residues.

This clonotype occurred a few times. The rearrangement uses TRBV7-9 and TRBJ1-1; D is possibly TRBD1 (6 bases). The germline V gene has CDR1 SEHNR and CDR2 FQNEAQ (reference sequence). Trimming removed 0 bases from V and 5 bases from J, with 16 bases in between. The CDR3 spans 16 residues. The DNA for the CDR3 is TGTGCCAGCAGCTTAGCGTCCTGGGGGGCCGGGACTGAAGCTTTCTTT. It encodes CASSLASWGAGTEAFF.

This clonotype turned up a few times. The rearrangement links TRBV12-3 or TRBV12-4 to TRBJ1-6; the D is unclear. The CDR3 extends over 12 amino acids. Trimming removed 4 bases at V and 6 bases at J, with 4 bases between. The CDR3 region has the DNA TGTGCCAGCAGTTCTGTTAATTCACCCCTCCACTTT. Translating it yields CASSSVNSPLHF.

The chain recombines TRBV24-1 with TRBJ2-5, with TRBD1 identical over 7 bases. V lost 5 bases, J lost 0 bases, and 2 bases stayed unmatched. Germline loops: CDR1 KGHDR, CDR2 SFDVKD. CDR3 length: 14 amino acids. For the CDR3, the DNA is TGTGCCACCAGTGGACAGGGCCACCAAGAGACCCAGTACTTC. Its translation is CATSGQGHQETQYF.